The sample holds a few counts of the clone carrying this T cell receptor (beta chain). What it recognizes is unknown. Trimming took off 7 bases at V and 3 bases at J, with 19 bases between the two ends. Germline values: CDR1 MDHEN, CDR2 SYDVKM. The CDR3 spans 15 residues. Methods described previously were used for bulk TCR libraries, and listed TCR primers were applied. TCRdb ran MiXCR on the PCR reads and lists one entry per CDR3 protein. This sample has 90,000 or so distinct CDR3 sequences, with roughly 23% found just once. These data come from a study of molecular identifiers for immune sequencing clone quantification. In the study overall: Five portions were made in replicates from RNA of about 21,000 or 97,000 naive CD8 cells, and four underwent sequencing. General study findings and limits: Over 97% of CMV-specific effector molecules, but under 1% of naive ones, were in clones above 20 copies.

The V gene is TRBV28, the J gene TRBJ2-7; D is tentatively TRBD1 or TRBD2 (7 bases each). Material: naive CD8+ T cells from blood, with Jurkat cell RNA spiked in. Documented subset: FACS-sorted CD8+CD4-CCR7+CD45RA+ naive T cells. This TCR came from a human donor in good health. Some libraries in this study had Jurkat cell RNA spiked in. CDR3 loop: CASTLHRGGYYEQYF. The CDR3 bases are TGTGCCAGCACCCTACACAGGGGAGGGTACTACGAGCAGTACTTC.